This T cell receptor (beta chain) derives from a study of T cells after yellow fever vaccination. Germline CDR1 SQVTM, CDR2 ANQGSEA. Trimming pared 2 bases from V and 1 base from J, leaving 15 bases between. This CDR3 region has 17 residues. TCRdb re-derived calls from the 5' RACE reads in MiXCR, one entry per CDR3 protein. This sample carries under 600,000 distinct CDR3 sequences, about 13% of them seen once, and the ten largest clones take about 14%. This TCR was sampled from a man under 40 who received the YFV17D yellow fever vaccine. This chain links TRBV29-1 with TRBJ2-6; D may be TRBD2 (6 bases). The material sequenced was PBMCs, taken on the day of the yellow fever booster vaccination. The CDR3 nucleotides are TGCAGCGTTGAATCCCGGACGGGGACTTCTGGGGCCAACGTCCTGACTTTC. Amino acid sequence: CSVESRTGTSGANVLTF.